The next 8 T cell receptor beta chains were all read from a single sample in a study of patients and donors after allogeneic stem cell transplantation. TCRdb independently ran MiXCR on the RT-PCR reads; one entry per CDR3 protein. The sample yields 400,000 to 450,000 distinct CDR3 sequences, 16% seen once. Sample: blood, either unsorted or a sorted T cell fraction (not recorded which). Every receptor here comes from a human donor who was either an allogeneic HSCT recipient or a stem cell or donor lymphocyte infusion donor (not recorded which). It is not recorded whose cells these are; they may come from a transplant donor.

The CDR3 is CASSPTGGASSGANVLTF. The CDR3 nucleotides read TGTGCCAGCAGTCCCACGGGGGGAGCCTCTTCTGGGGCCAACGTCCTGACTTTC. This chain links TRBV6-1 with TRBJ2-6, with TRBD2 identical over 7 bases. The CDR3 loop spans 18 amino acids. J was trimmed by 1 base and V by 5 bases; bases with no gene match: 11. From germline, CDR1 is MNHNS and CDR2 SASEGT.

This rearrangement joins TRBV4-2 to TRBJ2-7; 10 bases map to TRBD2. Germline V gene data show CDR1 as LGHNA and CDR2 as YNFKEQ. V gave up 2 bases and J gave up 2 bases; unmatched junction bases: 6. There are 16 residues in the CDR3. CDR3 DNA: TGTGCCAGCAGCCAAAGTGGGCTAGCGGGAGCCTACGAGCAGTACTTC. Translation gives CASSQSGLAGAYEQYF.

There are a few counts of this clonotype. CDR3 DNA sequence: TGTGCCAGCAGCTTACGGGGCGGGAGCTGGACAAATGAGCAGTTCTTC. Its protein product is CASSLRGGSWTNEQFF. The V gene is TRBV7-8, the J gene TRBJ2-1; TRBD2 matches 7 bases. The CDR3 contains 16 residues. Germline-derived CDR1 and CDR2 are SGHVS and FQNEAQ. J gave up 7 bases and V 2 bases, and 11 bases lay outside the gene matches.

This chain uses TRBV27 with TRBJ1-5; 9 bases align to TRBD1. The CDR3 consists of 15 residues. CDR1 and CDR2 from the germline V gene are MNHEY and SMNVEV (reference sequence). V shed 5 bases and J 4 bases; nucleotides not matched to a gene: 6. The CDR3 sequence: CASSGRTGVNQPQHF. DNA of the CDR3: TGTGCCAGCAGTGGCCGGACAGGGGTAAATCAGCCCCAGCATTTT.

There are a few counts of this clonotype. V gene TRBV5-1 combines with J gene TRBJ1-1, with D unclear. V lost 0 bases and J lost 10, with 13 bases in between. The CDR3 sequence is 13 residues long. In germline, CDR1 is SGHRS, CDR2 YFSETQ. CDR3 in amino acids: CASSLGARPRAFF. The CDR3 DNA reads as TGCGCCAGCAGCTTGGGCGCACGCCCTAGAGCTTTCTTT.

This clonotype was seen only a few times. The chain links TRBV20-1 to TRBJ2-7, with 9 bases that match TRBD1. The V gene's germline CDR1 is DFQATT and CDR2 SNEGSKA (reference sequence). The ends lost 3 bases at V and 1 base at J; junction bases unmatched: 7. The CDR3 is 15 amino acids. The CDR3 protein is CSASPMGTGSYEQYF. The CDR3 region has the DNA TGCAGTGCTAGCCCTATGGGGACAGGGTCCTACGAGCAGTACTTC.

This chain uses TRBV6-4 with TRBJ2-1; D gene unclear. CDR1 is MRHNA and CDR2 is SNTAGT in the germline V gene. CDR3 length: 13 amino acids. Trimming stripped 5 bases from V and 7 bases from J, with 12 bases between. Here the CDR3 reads CASSSQARNEQFF. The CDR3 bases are TGTGCCAGCAGTTCGCAGGCGAGAAATGAGCAGTTCTTC.

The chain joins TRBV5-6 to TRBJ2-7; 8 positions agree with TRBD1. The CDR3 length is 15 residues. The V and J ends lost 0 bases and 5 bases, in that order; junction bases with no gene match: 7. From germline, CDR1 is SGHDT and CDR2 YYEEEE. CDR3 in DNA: TGTGCCAGCAGCTTGGTGGACAGGGCCGTACACGAGCAGTACTTC. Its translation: CASSLVDRAVHEQYF.